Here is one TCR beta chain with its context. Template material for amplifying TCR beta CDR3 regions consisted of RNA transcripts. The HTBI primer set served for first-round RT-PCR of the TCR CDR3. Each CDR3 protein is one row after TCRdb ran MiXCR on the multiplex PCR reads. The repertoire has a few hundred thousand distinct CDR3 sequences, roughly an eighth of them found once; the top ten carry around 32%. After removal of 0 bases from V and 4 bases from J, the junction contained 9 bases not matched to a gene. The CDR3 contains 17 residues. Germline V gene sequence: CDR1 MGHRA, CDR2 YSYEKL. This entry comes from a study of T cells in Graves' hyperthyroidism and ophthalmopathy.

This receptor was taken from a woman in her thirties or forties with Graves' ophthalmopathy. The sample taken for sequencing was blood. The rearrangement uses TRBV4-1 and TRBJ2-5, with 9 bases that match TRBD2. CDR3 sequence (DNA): TGCGCCAGCAGCCAAGAGGCTCGGGCTAGCGGGGCAGAGACCCAGTACTTC. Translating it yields CASSQEARASGAETQYF.